A selection of T cell receptor beta chains follows, all from one sample in a study of T cells after somatic rescue of genetic block. Here immunoSEQ multiplex PCR was the method, and the copy in TCRdb shows in-frame clones only, minus some. The sample gives 85,000 to 100,000 clones, around 90% of which show up once; roughly 1.7% is in the top ten. Sequencing was carried out using peripheral blood mononuclear cells (PBMCs). These receptors were collected from a woman under 30. Each CDR3 is given with its conserved first and last residue. The D gene is left open where the match is weak. Part of the rows lack a size; the others show once, few, many or a class for expanded clones.

D	V	J	size	CDR3	DNA
.	TRBV7-2	TRBJ2-7	.	CASSTRGTYEQYF	TGTGCCAGCAGCACCAGGGGCACCTACGAGCAGTACTTC
.	TRBV5-4	TRBJ1-2	.	CASSLAPKYGYTF	TGTGCCAGCAGCTTGGCCCCAAAATATGGCTACACCTTC
TRBD2	TRBV2	TRBJ2-3	.	CASSDDRPSGRRLRHTQYF	TGTGCCAGCAGTGATGATCGGCCTAGCGGGCGCCGATTGCGGCATACGCAGTATTTT
.	TRBV27	TRBJ2-7	.	CASSLSSFGYEQYF	TGTGCCAGCAGTTTAAGTAGCTTTGGGTACGAGCAGTACTTC
TRBD1	TRBV18	TRBJ2-7	.	CASSTTGVYEQYF	TGTGCCAGCTCCACGACAGGGGTCTACGAGCAGTACTTC
.	TRBV7-9	TRBJ2-1	.	CASSLAEGPDNEQFF	TGTGCCAGCAGCTTAGCCGAGGGGCCAGACAATGAGCAGTTCTTC
.	TRBV10-2	TRBJ2-4	.	CASALEVALAKNIQYF	TGCGCCAGCGCCCTTGAGGTCGCACTAGCCAAAAACATTCAGTACTTC
.	TRBV5-1	TRBJ1-1	.	CASISNTEAFF	TGCGCCAGCATATCTAACACTGAAGCTTTCTTT
.	TRBV7-9	TRBJ1-2	.	CASSRAGQNGYTF	TGTGCCAGCAGCAGGGCCGGGCAGAATGGCTACACCTTC
TRBD1	TRBV19	TRBJ1-2	once	CASSPSGTANYGYTF	TGTGCCAGTAGCCCCTCCGGGACAGCTAACTATGGCTACACCTTC
TRBD2	TRBV28	TRBJ2-7	.	CASTPAGGASGRRRVEQYF	TGTGCCAGCACCCCAGCTGGTGGTGCTAGCGGGAGGCGGCGGGTCGAGCAGTACTTC
.	TRBV27	TRBJ1-1	.	CASSGDLRTLVTEAFF	TGTGCCAGCAGTGGGGATTTAAGGACACTGGTCACTGAAGCTTTCTTT
.	TRBV5-6	TRBJ1-1	.	CASSQRVTEAFF	TGTGCCAGCAGCCAGAGGGTCACTGAAGCTTTCTTT
.	TRBV28	TRBJ2-7	.	CASSSIIRDISYEQYF	TGTGCCAGCAGTTCCATAATTCGGGACATTTCCTACGAGCAGTACTTC
.	TRBV5-4	TRBJ2-1	.	CASSLGADAYNEQFF	TGTGCCAGCAGCTTAGGGGCGGATGCCTACAATGAGCAGTTCTTC
.	TRBV28	TRBJ2-5	.	CASSGPGDRQETQYF	TGTGCCAGCAGTGGTCCGGGAGACCGCCAAGAGACCCAGTACTTC
.	TRBV7-2	TRBJ2-3	.	CASSLAYGPADTQYF	TGTGCCAGCAGCTTAGCATATGGGCCCGCAGATACGCAGTATTTT
.	TRBV28	TRBJ1-2	.	CASSLNYGYTF	TGTGCCAGCAGTTTAAACTATGGCTACACCTTC
.	TRBV20-1	TRBJ2-3	few	CSASTDTQYF	TGCAGTGCTAGTACAGATACGCAGTATTTT
TRBD2	TRBV28	TRBJ2-1	.	CASSVPAGGWDEQFF	TGTGCCAGCAGTGTGCCAGCGGGAGGGTGGGATGAGCAGTTCTTC
TRBD1	TRBV5-1	TRBJ1-4	.	CASSSSGDRGAEKLFF	TGCGCCAGCAGCTCCTCGGGCGACAGGGGGGCTGAAAAACTGTTTTTT
.	TRBV4-2	TRBJ2-1	.	CASSQDRTSLSSNEQFF	TGTGCCAGCAGCCAAGATCGCACTTCGCTATCCTCCAATGAGCAGTTCTTC
.	TRBV18	TRBJ2-3	.	CASSRNYDTQYF	TGTGCCAGCTCACGTAACTATGATACGCAGTATTTT
.	TRBV19	TRBJ1-5	.	CASSIVGSNQPQHF	TGTGCCAGTAGTATAGTGGGTAGCAATCAGCCCCAGCATTTT
.	TRBV2	TRBJ2-1	.	CASNLGFF	TGTGCCAGCAACCTTGGGTTCTTC
.	TRBV7-2	TRBJ2-3	.	CASSLAWATDTQYF	TGTGCCAGCAGCTTAGCTTGGGCGACAGATACGCAGTATTTT
.	TRBV25-1	TRBJ2-1	.	CASTSPYNEQFF	TGTGCCAGCACAAGTCCCTACAATGAGCAGTTCTTC
.	TRBV6-5	TRBJ2-2	.	CASTILGGNTGELFF	TGTGCCAGCACGATCCTCGGAGGGAACACCGGGGAGCTGTTTTTT
TRBD2	TRBV11-1	TRBJ2-3	.	CASSSGTGGSVIDTQYF	TGTGCCAGCAGCTCGGGTACAGGCGGGAGTGTAATAGATACGCAGTATTTT
.	TRBV10-3	TRBJ2-2	.	CAISPGGIFGSGELFF	TGTGCCATCAGCCCGGGCGGGATCTTCGGGTCCGGGGAGCTGTTTTTT
.	TRBV27	TRBJ2-1	.	CASSLGARRNEQFF	TGTGCCAGCAGTTTAGGGGCCCGTCGGAATGAGCAGTTCTTC
TRBD2	TRBV5-5	TRBJ2-7	.	CASSIDPGGKYEQYF	TGTGCCAGCAGCATCGACCCGGGGGGAAAATACGAGCAGTACTTC
.	TRBV28	TRBJ2-4	.	CASSLFRTRGSKNIQYF	TGTGCCAGCAGTTTATTTAGGACTAGGGGGTCTAAAAACATTCAGTACTTC
.	TRBV7-2	TRBJ1-5	.	CASSLKGNQPQHF	TGTGCCAGCAGCTTAAAAGGTAATCAGCCCCAGCATTTT
.	TRBV29-1	TRBJ2-7	.	CSVEEGSSEGIEQYF	TGCAGCGTTGAAGAAGGGAGCAGCGAGGGGATAGAGCAGTACTTC
TRBD2	TRBV30	TRBJ2-5	.	CAWSGSGRQETQYF	TGTGCCTGGAGTGGGAGCGGGAGGCAAGAGACCCAGTACTTC
.	TRBV28	TRBJ1-5	.	CASRPASSFGTQHF	TGTGCCAGCAGACCCGCCTCCTCCTTCGGGACCCAGCATTTT
.	TRBV7-6	TRBJ2-7	.	CASSLGLVSYEQYF	TGTGCCAGCAGCTTGGGTCTCGTTTCCTACGAGCAGTACTTC
.	TRBV27	TRBJ1-5	.	CASSFGYSGQINQPQHF	TGTGCCAGCAGTTTTGGATACAGCGGACAAATCAATCAGCCCCAGCATTTT
.	TRBV4-1	TRBJ1-6	.	CASSQHLALNSPLHF	TGCGCCAGCAGCCAACATCTGGCACTTAATTCACCCCTCCACTTT
TRBD2	TRBV11-2	TRBJ2-7	.	CASSFRGRAYEQYF	TGTGCCAGCAGCTTCCGCGGGAGGGCGTACGAGCAGTACTTC
.	TRBV29-1	TRBJ2-2	.	CSGQGTPGTGELFF	TGCAGCGGCCAAGGTACCCCGGGCACCGGGGAGCTGTTTTTT
TRBD1	TRBV2	TRBJ2-7	once	CASRRDRVSYEQYF	TGTGCCAGCAGAAGGGACAGGGTATCCTACGAGCAGTACTTC